This TCR beta chain was found in a study of cytotoxic CD8 clonotypes in ibrutinib-treated CLL (dated by TCRdb to the early 2020s). Some background on the complete study: The cohort had over ten relapsed/refractory and approximately 14 treatment-naive patients; fewer than 18 were IGHV unmutated. Partial responses were observed in some 24 patients and complete responses in 2; after a median follow-up of around 68 months, remission was maintained in roughly 15 patients and progression was observed in some 12. Response samples were taken after a median of roughly a year on treatment, ranging from about 6 to 40 months. Samples averaged about 260,000 productive templates and 90,000 to 95,000 productive rearrangements. Of the 90 or so participants in the trial, about 25 had longitudinal samples available. Cryopreserved peripheral blood mononuclear cells were obtained before treatment, at response, and at either sustained remission or disease progression. Patients were still on ibrutinib when every remission and progressive disease sample was collected. General study outcomes and caveats: Clonality rose at ibrutinib response, remained stable during sustained remission, and dropped back toward baseline at progression. Sampling times were not matched between sustained-remission and progressing patients, and lymph node repertoires were not studied. Baseline clonality was found to be higher than that of age-matched healthy donors and was strongly correlated with circulating CD8+ T-cell counts. Public clonotypes were found to be uncommon and were observed to contract or remain stable during treatment; the increase in clonality was shown to reflect expansion of private clonotypes at ibrutinib response.

A word on this clone: It has no known antigen specificity. The input lacks base qualities; no much larger clone sits a single base away.

Here V drops 4 bases and J drops 3 bases, and the junction holds 5 bases not matched to any gene. From the cysteine through the phenylalanine, the CDR3 covers 13 amino acids. Only CDR3 DNA is held: 39 bases, read in frame from base 1. Per the germline V gene, SQVTM is the CDR1 and ANQGSEA is the CDR2. A MiSeq instrument was used for deep resolution sequencing, which targeted depths ranging from 1 in 1 million up to 1 in 200,000 T cells, with coverage averaging 10x for each clonotype. TCR beta libraries were generated with the immunoSEQ hsTCRB Kit. Under the source paper's analysis protocol: Data were analyzed with ImmunoSEQ Data Assistant and ImmunoSEQ Analyzer, with V, D and J genes assigned per IMGT definitions. Clonality, with values ranging from 0 to 1, was calculated as one minus the normalized Shannon entropy of productive rearrangement frequencies. Only overrepresented clonotypes making up at least 0.05% of each patient's repertoire were included in the public clonotype analysis. Repertoires from about a dozen age-matched healthy donors in immuneACCESS were used as clonality controls. TCRdb took over this immuneACCESS table, retaining in-frame rearrangements with V and J assigned. Such tables are incomplete; in checked studies, under half of the missing clones stem from an unresolved V gene, and the remainder is unexplained. That table furnishes V, J and clone size, whereas the DNA furnished D and trimming. The sample table shows more than 85,000 clones, and about 72% are seen once. About 30% of the sample lies in the top ten.

Taken with the paper, the label for time point translates to: roughly 12 months on ibrutinib. For TCR beta library preparation, roughly 2.1 micrograms of genomic DNA was extracted from cryopreserved PBMCs. Longitudinal blood samples from CLL patients on ibrutinib monotherapy underwent high-throughput TCR beta sequencing. The patients were enrolled in a single-center, open-label phase 2 trial of ibrutinib monotherapy. The chain is assembled from TRBV29-1 and TRBJ2-7, with TRBD1 identical over 8 junction bases. The clonotype originates from a human donor with chronic lymphocytic leukemia. Sequenced material: PBMCs, taken after 12 months of ibrutinib treatment. The DNA sequence is given as TGCAGCGTTGTTGGGACAGGTGTCTACGAGCAGTACTTC. This translates into CSVVGTGVYEQYF.